Detailed here is one TCR beta chain. The sample is drawn from a study of blood T cell repertoires in COVID-19. Study details: Sites in the United States, Italy and Spain provided acute and convalescent COVID-19 samples.

Some clones are missing from TCRdb's copy, which holds only in-frame ones; the method was immunoSEQ multiplex PCR. The sample has approximately 190,000 clones, roughly 88% seen once. This TCR was recovered from a woman aged 40-49 years who had recovered from COVID-19. Sequencing was performed on peripheral blood.

The CDR3 reads CATRSRDRADQPQHF. CDR3 DNA sequence: TGTGCCACGAGATCCCGGGACAGGGCTGATCAGCCCCAGCATTTT. The V gene is TRBV10-3, the J gene TRBJ1-5, with 9 bases matching TRBD1. The length of the CDR3 is 15 residues. V gave up 10 bases and J gave up 5 bases; unmatched junction bases: 12. Germline V gene data show CDR1 as ENHRY and CDR2 as SYGVKD.